This TCR beta chain is from a study of CD8 T cells in ankylosing spondylitis. This clonotype was recorded once. Its antigen is currently unknown. The CDR3 runs to 16 residues. V trimming: 5 bases; J trimming: 6 bases; junction bases outside the gene matches: 12. Germline V CDR1 and CDR2: SGHKS, YYEKEE (reference sequence). Study results and caveats: A TCR beta motif of eight highly homologous variants appeared characteristic of ankylosing spondylitis blood. Significant enrichment of disease-linked clones was reported in matched ankylosing spondylitis synovial fluid.

Quantitative barcoded 5'-RACE was used to prepare TCR beta libraries. A single record per CDR3 protein comes from TCRdb applying MiXCR to the 5' RACE reads. This table has over 450,000 distinct CDR3 sequences, roughly an eighth appearing once. The rearrangement links TRBV5-5 to TRBJ2-3; 10 bases line up with TRBD2. Input material: blood, either unsorted or a sorted T cell fraction (not recorded which). This sequence was found in a male donor with ankylosing spondylitis. CDR3 nucleotides: TGTGCCAGCAGTACCGGGACTAGCGCTTCCATTGATACGCAGTATTTT. It specifies CASSTGTSASIDTQYF.